This entry lists 15 T cell receptor beta chains sequenced from one sample in a study of monozygotic twins with inflammatory bowel disease. TCRdb re-called the 5' RACE reads, yielding one record per CDR3 amino acid sequence without DNA. The sample table sets out approximately 300,000 distinct CDR3 sequences. Sequencing was done on a sample of blood. These receptors were taken from a human donor with ulcerative colitis or Crohn's disease, or a healthy co-twin of an affected twin (not recorded which).

The chain carries TRBV27 and TRBJ1-6; lacking DNA, the TRBD1 call made by TCRdb goes unchecked. CDR1 and CDR2 from the germline V gene are MNHEY and SMNVEV (reference sequence). There are 13 residues in the CDR3. CDR3 in amino acids: CATSGQGIAPLHF.

This chain's CDR3 is CASSGQGVKQFF. V and J are TRBV5-1 and TRBJ2-1; lacking DNA, the TRBD1 call made by TCRdb goes unchecked. The CDR3 extends over 12 amino acids. Germline assignment: CDR1 SGHRS and CDR2 YFSETQ.

The genes are TRBV7-6 and TRBJ2-7; TCRdb gives TRBD2 as the D gene, but with no DNA this cannot be confirmed. This CDR3 spans 14 amino acids. Looked up from germline, CDR1 is SGHVS and CDR2 is FNYEAQ. This CDR3 reads CASSPGLAVYEQYF.

The rearrangement joins TRBV5-4 to TRBJ2-1; TCRdb returns TRBD1, unconfirmable since there is no DNA. The CDR3 length is 15 residues. The germline V gene has CDR1 SGHNT and CDR2 YYREEE (reference sequence). The CDR3 is CASSLGQAVYNEQFF.

This chain connects TRBV5-1 to TRBJ1-5. This CDR3 spans 13 amino acids. CDR1 is SGHRS, CDR2 YFSETQ, per germline. CDR3 region: CASSPDVNQPQHF.

This chain joins TRBV19 and TRBJ2-7; TCRdb returns TRBD1, unconfirmable since there is no DNA. CDR3 size: 16 residues. Germline CDR1 is LNHDA and CDR2 is SQIVND (reference sequence). Here the CDR3 reads CASSIRAEGDPYEQYF.

This rearrangement joins TRBV27 to TRBJ2-7; the TRBD1 assignment by TCRdb is unverifiable without DNA. CDR1 MNHEY and CDR2 SMNVEV come from the germline V gene (reference sequence). The CDR3 is 13 amino acids. The CDR3 loop reads CASSFTTGYEQYF.

This chain connects TRBV7-8 to TRBJ2-1; TCRdb outputs TRBD2, but without DNA this stays unchecked. The CDR3 has 16 residues. The germline CDR1 and CDR2 sequences are SGHVS and FQNEAQ. The CDR3 spells CASSLAYGRDGGEQFF.

The chain is built from TRBV18 and TRBJ2-2; the TCRdb D gene call, TRBD1, has no DNA to confirm it. The CDR3 loop spans 15 amino acids. The germline V gene encodes CDR1 KGHSH and CDR2 LQKENI. This CDR3 reads CASSTVQGFGGELFF.

The rearrangement links TRBV28 to TRBJ1-6; checking the TCRdb D call of TRBD1 is not possible without DNA. CDR1 is MDHEN, CDR2 SYDVKM, per germline. This CDR3 is 15 amino acids long. The CDR3 loop reads CASSSAGINNSPLHF.

The rearrangement uses TRBV13 and TRBJ1-2; TCRdb's assignment of TRBD1 cannot be checked, as there is no DNA. This CDR3 is 17 amino acids long. Germline lookup yields CDR1 PRHDT and CDR2 FYEKMQ (reference sequence). CDR3: CASSFLRDDHLGYGYTF.

The gene calls are TRBV10-3 and TRBJ2-6; TCRdb proposes TRBD1, but this gene call is untestable without DNA. The CDR3 has 12 amino acids. In germline, CDR1 is ENHRY, CDR2 SYGVKD. This CDR3 is CAISGQRLFWAF.

CDR3 loop: CASSFPGQGAPGELFF. The J gene is TRBJ2-2, the V gene TRBV5-4; the TCRdb call, TRBD1, lacks DNA for checking. The germline gives CDR1 SGHNT, CDR2 YYREEE (reference sequence). The CDR3 is 16 residues long.

V gene TRBV14 combines with J gene TRBJ2-7; the TRBD2 assignment by TCRdb is unverifiable without DNA. CDR3 size: 13 residues. CDR1 and CDR2 (germline): SGHDN, FVKESK. CDR3 region: CASSQGGSFEQYF. Full variable domain (missing parts from reference TRBV14 and TRBJ2-7): EAGVTQFPSHSVIEKGQTVTLRCDPISGHDNLYWYRRVMGKEIKFLLHFVKESKQDESGMPNNRFLAERTGGTYSTLKVQPAELEDSGVYFCASSQGGSFEQYFGPGTRLTVT.

The gene calls are TRBV5-5 and TRBJ2-7. Germline values: CDR1 SGHKS, CDR2 YYEKEE (reference sequence). The CDR3 runs 14 residues. CDR3 protein: CASSLGPFPNEQYF.